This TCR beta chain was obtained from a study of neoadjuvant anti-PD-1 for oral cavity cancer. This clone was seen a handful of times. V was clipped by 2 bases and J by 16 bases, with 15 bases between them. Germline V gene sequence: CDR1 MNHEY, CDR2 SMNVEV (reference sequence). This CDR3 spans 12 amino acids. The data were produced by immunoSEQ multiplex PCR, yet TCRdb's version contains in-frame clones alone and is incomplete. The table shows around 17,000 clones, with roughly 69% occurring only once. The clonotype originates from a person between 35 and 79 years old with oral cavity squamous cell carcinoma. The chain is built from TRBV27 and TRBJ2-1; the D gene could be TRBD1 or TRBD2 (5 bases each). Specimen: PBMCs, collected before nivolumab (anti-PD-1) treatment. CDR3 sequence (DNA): TGTGCCAGCAGTTTACTAGGGGAGTTATTATTCTTC. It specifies CASSLLGELLFF.